In this sample, the clone carrying this TCR beta chain turned up a few times. The CDR3 covers 13 residues. Looked up from germline, CDR1 is KGHSY and CDR2 is FQNENV. The V end was cut by 3 bases, the J end by 3 bases, with 9 bases between. The sample belongs to a study of preoperative IRX-2 immunotherapy in early breast cancer. Treatment reported: preoperative locoregional IRX-2 cytokine immunotherapy. Preoperative locoregional IRX-2 cytokine immunotherapy was tested in the phase Ib source study. The assay was immunoSEQ multiplex PCR, and TCRdb's table has in-frame clones only and misses some. The sample contains tens of thousands of clones, roughly 90% of which appear only once.

The material sequenced was tumor tissue, taken after IRX-2 immunotherapy. The rearrangement uses TRBV16 and TRBJ2-7, with D uncertain. This sequence originates from a human donor with breast cancer. DNA of the CDR3: TGTGCCAGCAGCCACCAGAAAAACTACGAGCAGTACTTC. Translated, it gives CASSHQKNYEQYF.